This T cell receptor beta chain comes out of a study of identical twins. MiXCR was run by TCRdb on the 5' RACE reads, yielding one entry per CDR3 protein. The sample includes around 1.7 million distinct CDR3 sequences, about 31% of them seen just once. A remark on this clonotype: An end of the junction differs from the germline gene, which may be a read error.

The CDR3 extends over 13 amino acids. The source material was cord blood. The chain employs TRBV12-3 or TRBV12-4 and TRBJ1-5; D ambiguous. The clonotype comes from a newborn girl in good health. The CDR3 sequence: CASTSSRNRPQHF. The CDR3, as DNA: TGTGCCAGCACCTCATCCCGAAATCGGCCCCAGCATTTT.